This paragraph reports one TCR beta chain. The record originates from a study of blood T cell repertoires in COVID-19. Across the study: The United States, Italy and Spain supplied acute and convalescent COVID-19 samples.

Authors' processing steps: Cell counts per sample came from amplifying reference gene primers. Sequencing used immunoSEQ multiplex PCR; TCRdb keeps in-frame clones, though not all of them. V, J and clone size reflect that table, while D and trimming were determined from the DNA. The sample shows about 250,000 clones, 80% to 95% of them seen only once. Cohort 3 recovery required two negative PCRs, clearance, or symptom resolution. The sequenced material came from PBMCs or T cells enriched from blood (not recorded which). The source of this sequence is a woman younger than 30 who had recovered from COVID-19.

DNA for the CDR3: TGTGCCACCCTCAGGCAGGATAGAGGCTACACCTTC. This gives the protein CATLRQDRGYTF. The genes are TRBV28 and TRBJ1-2; no definite D call. Germline V gives CDR1 MDHEN, CDR2 SYDVKM. This CDR3 contains 12 residues. Deletions cut 10 bases from V and 8 bases from J, with 17 bases between.